The 27 T cell receptor beta chains in this list originate from one sample, sequenced in a study of Ad26.COV2.S vaccination and SARS-CoV-2 variants. Treatment of the sample: 15 to 20 received Ad26.COV2.S at low or high dose, single or two shots; several received placebo; per-sample allocation not given. Sampling was performed 63 days after the first vaccine or placebo injection. Method: immunoSEQ multiplex PCR; TCRdb's copy keeps in-frame clones and lacks some. Here the sample spans approximately 460,000 clones, 89% being singletons. The sequencing used peripheral blood, collected in a trial of Ad26.COV2.S vaccine versus placebo. The receptors stem from a person between 18 and 59 years old who received the Ad26.COV2.S COVID-19 vaccine or a placebo.

J is TRBJ2-7 and V is TRBV7-9; D might be TRBD2 (6 bases). The CDR3 is 15 amino acids. Trimming pared 3 bases from V and 5 bases from J, leaving 17 bases between. Germline loops: CDR1 SEHNR, CDR2 FQNEAQ (reference sequence). The CDR3 DNA reads as TGTGCCAGCAGCTTTAGAACGGGAGCTGGGAACGAGCAGTACTTC. Its translation: CASSFRTGAGNEQYF.

On this clone: The sample contains more than one DNA sequence encoding this CDR3. The V gene is TRBV5-1, the J gene TRBJ2-5; D remains ambiguous. Looked up from germline, CDR1 is SGHRS and CDR2 is YFSETQ. CDR3 size: 12 residues. V was shortened by 0 bases and J by 5 bases, with 5 bases between the two germline ends. The CDR3 is CASSLVGETQYF. DNA of the CDR3: TGCGCCAGCAGCTTGGTTGGGGAGACCCAGTACTTC.

The chain recombines TRBV28 with TRBJ1-4; the D gene is possibly TRBD1 (5 bases). The V end was cut by 8 bases, the J end by 5 bases, with 15 bases between. This CDR3 contains 14 residues. Germline V gene data show CDR1 as MDHEN and CDR2 as SYDVKM. The CDR3 loop reads CASAPSRGNEKLFF. CDR3 DNA sequence: TGTGCCAGCGCCCCGTCCCGGGGGAATGAAAAACTGTTTTTT.

CDR3 DNA: TGTGCCAGCTCACCACTAAAAGAGACCCAGTACTTC. Encoded protein: CASSPLKETQYF. The chain combines TRBV18 with TRBJ2-5; D not certain. In germline, CDR1 is KGHSH, CDR2 LQKENI. The V gene lost 1 base and the J gene lost 3 bases, with 3 bases spanning the gap. CDR3 length: 12 amino acids. Full variable domain (outside the CDR3, taken from reference TRBV18 and TRBJ2-5): NAGVMQNPRHLVRRRGQEARLRCSPMKGHSHVYWYRQLPEEGLKFMVYLQKENIIDESGMPKERFSAEFPKEGPSILRIQQVVRGDSAAYFCASSPLKETQYFGPGTRLLVL.

J is TRBJ1-4 and V is TRBV13; D not resolved. V was shortened by 2 bases and J by 7 bases, with 14 bases between the two germline ends. CDR3 length: 15 residues. Germline V gives CDR1 PRHDT, CDR2 FYEKMQ (reference sequence). The CDR3: CASSLFEANGEKLFF. CDR3 bases: TGTGCCAGCAGCTTATTCGAGGCGAACGGTGAAAAACTGTTTTTT.

The chain carries TRBV27 and TRBJ2-1; 8 bases map to TRBD2. The trim removed 3 bases at V and 5 bases at J, leaving 18 bases unmatched. The germline CDR1 and CDR2 sequences are MNHEY and SMNVEV (reference sequence). CDR3 length: 19 amino acids. CDR3 loop: CASSFRLVPAGDSNNEQFF. CDR3 DNA sequence: TGTGCCAGCAGTTTCCGACTGGTCCCAGCGGGAGATTCGAACAATGAGCAGTTCTTC.

This clone was detected a few times. This chain connects TRBV29-1 to TRBJ2-7, with D tentatively TRBD2 (6 bases). V dropped 2 bases and J dropped 4 bases, with 9 bases sitting between them. The CDR3 contains 12 residues. From germline, CDR1 is SQVTM and CDR2 ANQGSEA. The CDR3 DNA reads TGCAGCGTTGAATCGGGGGTTTACGAGCAGTACTTC. Its translation: CSVESGVYEQYF.

The chain uses TRBV6-5 and TRBJ1-1; D remains unclear. Trimming removed 7 bases from V and 0 bases from J, with 12 bases in between. The CDR3 consists of 14 residues. CDR1 and CDR2 from the germline V gene are MNHEY and SVGAGI. DNA of the CDR3: TGTGCCAGCAACACAGACAAAATGAACACTGAAGCTTTCTTT. It is translated as CASNTDKMNTEAFF.

The gene calls are TRBV18 and TRBJ2-1, with a weak D call TRBD2 (6 bases). The CDR3 is 17 amino acids. In germline, CDR1 is KGHSH, CDR2 LQKENI. Trimming removed 3 bases at V and 5 bases at J, with 20 bases between. The CDR3 DNA reads TGTGCCAGCTCACCCCGACTCTACCGGGACTCAGACAATGAGCAGTTCTTC. As protein: CASSPRLYRDSDNEQFF.

A remark on this clone: This same CDR3 is encoded by further DNA sequences in the sample. The V and J genes are TRBV29-1 and TRBJ2-5; a weak D match, TRBD2 (5 bases). This CDR3 comprises 10 residues. Germline lookup yields CDR1 SQVTM and CDR2 ANQGSEA. Trimming shortened V by 7 bases and J by 3 bases, and 6 bases separated the two germline ends. DNA for the CDR3: TGCAGCGGGGGAGAAGAGACCCAGTACTTC. Protein product: CSGGEETQYF. Using reference TRBV29-1 and TRBJ2-5 for the parts outside the CDR3, the full variable domain is SAVISQKPSRDICQRGTSLTIQCQVDSQVTMMFWYRQQPGQSLTLIATANQGSEATYESGFVIDKFPISRPNLTFSTLTVSNMSPEDSSIYLCSGGEETQYFGPGTRLLVL.

J is TRBJ1-6 and V is TRBV4-3; D gene uncertain. Germline CDR1 and CDR2: LGHNA and YSLEER. V was trimmed by 2 bases and J by 7 bases, leaving 3 bases between them. This CDR3 comprises 12 residues. CDR3 sequence (DNA): TGCGCCAGCAGCCAACTGAATTCACCCCTCCACTTT. This gives the protein CASSQLNSPLHF.

The chain joins TRBV30 to TRBJ1-5; no reliable D call. The V end was cut by 2 bases, the J end by 2 bases, with 13 bases between. The CDR3 covers 15 residues. Germline V gene data show CDR1 as GTSNPN and CDR2 as SVGIG (reference sequence). In DNA, the CDR3 is TGTGCCTGGAGTCGGGAAGGGTCGGGCAATCAGCCCCAGCATTTT. It specifies CAWSREGSGNQPQHF.

This sequence joins TRBV5-1 and TRBJ2-5; D unresolved. Trimming stripped 2 bases from V and 4 bases from J, with 12 bases between. The CDR3 consists of 14 residues. Germline-derived CDR1 and CDR2 are SGHRS and YFSETQ. CDR3 in DNA: TGCGCCAGCAGCTTCGGCCAAAACTTAGAGACCCAGTACTTC. Amino acids: CASSFGQNLETQYF. Full variable domain (outside the CDR3, taken from reference TRBV5-1 and TRBJ2-5): KAGVTQTPRYLIKTRGQQVTLSCSPISGHRSVSWYQQTPGQGLQFLFEYFSETQRNKGNFPGRFSGRQFSNSRSEMNVSTLELGDSALYLCASSFGQNLETQYFGPGTRLLVL.

J is TRBJ1-2 and V is TRBV5-1; maybe TRBD1 (6 bases). Germline CDR1 is SGHRS and CDR2 is YFSETQ. This CDR3 contains 13 residues. Deletions cut 3 bases from V and 6 bases from J, with 12 bases between. The CDR3 DNA sequence: TGCGCCAGCAGCTGGGACAAAGGGAATGGCTACACCTTC. The encoded protein is CASSWDKGNGYTF.

J is TRBJ1-1 and V is TRBV28; perhaps TRBD1 as D (6 bases). Germline assignment: CDR1 MDHEN and CDR2 SYDVKM. The CDR3 runs to 14 residues. V lost 7 bases, J lost 5 bases, and 17 bases lay in between. The CDR3, as DNA: TGTGCCAGCATTGCGGGGGGCGGATGGACTGAAGCTTTCTTT. Protein product: CASIAGGGWTEAFF.

The V and J genes are TRBV30 and TRBJ2-2, with 10 nucleotides matching TRBD1. Per germline, CDR1 GTSNPN and CDR2 SVGIG (reference sequence). J was trimmed by 5 bases and V by 3 bases; bases with no gene match: 9. This CDR3 is 16 amino acids long. CDR3 in amino acids: CAWSRRDRGGTGELFF. CDR3 bases: TGTGCCTGGAGCCGACGGGACAGGGGAGGTACCGGGGAGCTGTTTTTT.

The chain has TRBV9 and TRBJ1-1, with TRBD1 identical over 7 bases. J gave up 1 base and V 0 bases, and 3 bases lay outside the gene matches. In germline, CDR1 is SGDLS, CDR2 YYNGEE. CDR3 size: 15 residues. This CDR3 is CASSVEGQPNTEAFF. The DNA for the CDR3 is TGTGCCAGCAGCGTAGAGGGACAGCCGAACACTGAAGCTTTCTTT.

The chain is built from TRBV28 and TRBJ1-1; D might be TRBD1 (6 bases). CDR3 length: 16 amino acids. The germline gives CDR1 MDHEN, CDR2 SYDVKM. Trimming took off 2 bases at V and 3 bases at J, with 16 bases between the two ends. The CDR3 DNA reads as TGTGCCAGCAGTTTAAGGGGGTTTGGGGTTTACACTGAAGCTTTCTTT. This codes for CASSLRGFGVYTEAFF.

The J gene is TRBJ1-2, the V gene TRBV20-1, with unresolved D. V dropped 4 bases and J dropped 8 bases, with 11 bases sitting between them. Germline loops: CDR1 DFQATT, CDR2 SNEGSKA (reference sequence). The CDR3 spans 11 residues. The CDR3: CSAMVSGGYTF. The CDR3 bases are TGCAGTGCTATGGTCTCGGGGGGCTACACCTTC.

The V gene is TRBV5-1, the J gene TRBJ1-1; D possibly corresponds to TRBD1 (5 bases). The germline V gene has CDR1 SGHRS and CDR2 YFSETQ. The CDR3 extends over 13 amino acids. Trimming pared 7 bases from V and 1 base from J, leaving 11 bases between. The CDR3 DNA reads TGCGCCAGCGCCGGGACCTCGAACACTGAAGCTTTCTTT. Translation gives CASAGTSNTEAFF.

This chain connects TRBV7-9 to TRBJ2-3; 8 nucleotides line up with TRBD2. The germline V gene encodes CDR1 SEHNR and CDR2 FQNEAQ (reference sequence). J lost 4 bases, V lost 2 bases, and 8 bases had no gene match. The CDR3 length is 16 residues. CDR3 loop: CASSLRSGGHPDTQYF. The CDR3, as DNA: TGTGCCAGCAGCTTACGATCGGGGGGGCATCCAGATACGCAGTATTTT. The variable domain in full, completed from reference TRBV7-9 and TRBJ2-3, reads DTGVSQNPRHKITKRGQNVTFRCDPISEHNRLYWYRQTLGQGPEFLTYFQNEAQLEKSRLLSDRFSAERPKGSFSTLEIQRTEQGDSAMYLCASSLRSGGHPDTQYFGPGTRLTVL.

The chain joins TRBV9 to TRBJ1-3; D gene ambiguous. V dropped 1 base and J dropped 1 base, with 6 bases sitting between them. The CDR3 loop spans 14 amino acids. The germline V gene encodes CDR1 SGDLS and CDR2 YYNGEE. CDR3 amino acids: CASSVKGSGNTIYF. The CDR3, as DNA: TGTGCCAGCAGCGTAAAAGGATCTGGAAACACCATATATTTT.

The chain links TRBV5-1 to TRBJ2-7, with 7 bases matching TRBD2. The CDR3 totals 14 residues. CDR1 SGHRS and CDR2 YFSETQ come from the germline V gene. J gave up 4 bases and V 4 bases, and 8 bases lay outside the gene matches. The CDR3 reads CASSPGVSGYEQYF. The CDR3 DNA is TGCGCCAGCAGCCCGGGGGTTAGCGGGTACGAGCAGTACTTC.

This clone was counted at least ten times. This chain connects TRBV24-1 to TRBJ2-2, with D unclear. Germline V gives CDR1 KGHDR, CDR2 SFDVKD. The CDR3 sequence is 15 residues long. Trimming took off 9 bases at V and 1 base at J, with 14 bases between the two ends. This chain's CDR3 is CATGPGHENTGELFF. CDR3 sequence (DNA): TGTGCCACCGGCCCCGGTCACGAGAACACCGGGGAGCTGTTTTTT.

CDR3 nucleotides: TGTGCCAGCAGTATACTCAGGGAAAGCCATGAGCAGTTCTTC. It encodes CASSILRESHEQFF. The rearrangement uses TRBV27 and TRBJ2-1; D is perhaps TRBD1 (5 bases). The ends were cut back, 5 bases at V and 8 bases at J, with 16 bases in the middle. The CDR3 covers 14 residues. Germline V gene data show CDR1 as MNHEY and CDR2 as SMNVEV (reference sequence).

The chain combines TRBV27 with TRBJ2-1; maybe TRBD1 (5 bases). Trimming pared 5 bases from V and 1 base from J, leaving 12 bases between. Germline CDR1 and CDR2: MNHEY and SMNVEV (reference sequence). The CDR3 is made up of 15 amino acids. The CDR3 sequence is CASSGALSSYNEQFF. The CDR3, as DNA: TGTGCCAGCAGTGGGGCCCTATCGTCCTACAATGAGCAGTTCTTC.

This rearrangement joins TRBV6-5 to TRBJ1-5, with D possibly TRBD1 on 5 matching bases. Germline-derived CDR1 and CDR2 are MNHEY and SVGAGI. The V gene lost 8 bases and the J gene lost 4 bases, with 12 bases spanning the gap. The CDR3 sequence is 13 residues long. This chain's CDR3 is CASGQQVNQPQHF. The CDR3, as DNA: TGTGCCAGCGGCCAACAGGTAAATCAGCCCCAGCATTTT.